Listed here are 31 T cell receptor beta chains from one sample, sequenced in a study of cytomegalovirus exposure and HLA in healthy donors listed by TCRdb under 2017. Receptor libraries were prepared by the immunoSEQ multiplex PCR assay. For the multiplex PCR, a mixture combining 60 forward primers for TCR Vbeta segments and 13 reverse primers for TCR Jbeta segments was used. TCRdb carries this immuneACCESS record with in-frame sequences only. Its versions omit some clonotypes, under half of them owing to an unresolved V gene in the studies checked, with the rest unexplained. Recorded for this sample are approximately 150,000 clones; 71% of them occurred a single time. The ten top clones hold around 2.8% of the sample. Sequencing was carried out using PBMCs. These receptors originate from a woman in her 30s in good health and CMV-seronegative.

This clone was recorded a few times. The V and J genes are TRBV5-1 and TRBJ1-2, with D maybe TRBD1 (6 bases). This CDR3 spans 15 amino acids. The V end was cut by 4 bases, the J end by 8 bases, with 21 bases between. Germline V gives CDR1 SGHRS, CDR2 YFSETQ. The CDR3 DNA sequence: TGCGCCAGCAGCAAATTCAGGGGCGCCTCGGGAGGCTACACCTTC. It specifies CASSKFRGASGGYTF.

This chain joins TRBV9 and TRBJ1-1; no clear D. Trimming removed 4 bases from V and 1 base from J, with 14 bases in between. Germline V gene sequence: CDR1 SGDLS, CDR2 YYNGEE. The CDR3 loop spans 15 amino acids. This CDR3 reads CASSRPLGGNTEAFF. The CDR3 DNA reads as TGTGCCAGCAGCCGGCCACTAGGCGGGAACACTGAAGCTTTCTTT.

This clone has a handful of counts. This chain connects TRBV7-9 to TRBJ1-5; TRBD1 is a possible D gene (6 bases). The CDR3 contains 16 residues. Germline lookup yields CDR1 SEHNR and CDR2 FQNEAQ (reference sequence). V was shortened by 7 bases and J by 9 bases, with 25 bases between the two germline ends. CDR3 region: CASTQTIYRDEGPQHF. The CDR3 DNA sequence: TGTGCCAGCACCCAAACCATTTACAGGGACGAGGGGCCCCAGCATTTT.

The genes are TRBV5-1 and TRBJ2-5; 10 positions agree with TRBD1. The CDR3 has 16 residues. The germline CDR1 and CDR2 sequences are SGHRS and YFSETQ. After removal of 4 bases from V and 1 base from J, the junction contained 7 bases not matched to a gene. CDR3 sequence: CASSLGQGTIQETQYF. CDR3 DNA sequence: TGCGCCAGCAGCCTGGGACAGGGGACCATCCAAGAGACCCAGTACTTC. Combining the CDR3 with reference TRBV5-1 and TRBJ2-5 gives the whole variable domain KAGVTQTPRYLIKTRGQQVTLSCSPISGHRSVSWYQQTPGQGLQFLFEYFSETQRNKGNFPGRFSGRQFSNSRSEMNVSTLELGDSALYLCASSLGQGTIQETQYFGPGTRLLVL.

A few counts support this clone. The chain recombines TRBV4-1 with TRBJ1-5; possibly TRBD1 for D (5 bases). Looked up from germline, CDR1 is MGHRA and CDR2 is YSYEKL. Trimming pared 1 base from V and 0 bases from J, leaving 7 bases between. This CDR3 spans 15 amino acids. The CDR3 nucleotides read TGCGCCAGCAGCCAAGGACAGTTTAGCAATCAGCCCCAGCATTTT. Protein sequence: CASSQGQFSNQPQHF.

Note on this clone: The junction shows a germline mismatch at one end, possibly a read error. V gene TRBV5-6 combines with J gene TRBJ2-2; D is possibly TRBD2 (6 bases). This CDR3 contains 15 residues. Germline loops: CDR1 SGHDT, CDR2 YYEEEE. The CDR3 DNA reads TGTGCCAGCAGCGCGACCGGGCTAAACACCGGGGGGCTGTTTTTT. Translating it yields CASSATGLNTGGLFF.

This rearrangement joins TRBV29-1 to TRBJ2-5; TRBD1 agrees at 7 bases. With the DNA end fitting TRBJ2-7 better, the J assignment may be wrong. CDR3 size: 13 residues. Germline lookup yields CDR1 SQVTM and CDR2 ANQGSEA. The CDR3 region is CSVVRQGRYEQYF. The CDR3 nucleotides read TGCAGCGTTGTCCGACAGGGTCGCTACGAGCAGTACTTC.

The chain employs TRBV19 and TRBJ2-3, with TRBD1 matching over 7 bases. Germline assignment: CDR1 LNHDA and CDR2 SQIVND (reference sequence). The CDR3 length is 15 residues. The ends lost 2 bases at V and 7 bases at J; junction bases unmatched: 9. CDR3 coding DNA: TGTGCCAGTAGTATACGGGACAGCCCGGTTTATACGCAGTATTTT. Its translation is CASSIRDSPVYTQYF.

This clone has just a few counts. The chain joins TRBV7-3 to TRBJ2-2; TRBD1 matches at 10 bases. The CDR3 covers 18 residues. V gave up 1 base and J gave up 7 bases; unmatched junction bases: 12. Germline lookup yields CDR1 SGHTA and CDR2 FQGTGA. CDR3 sequence (DNA): TGTGCCAGCAGCTTAAGTCCCAACCGGGACAGGGGTCACGGGGAGCTGTTTTTT. Its translation: CASSLSPNRDRGHGELFF.

The CDR3 region is CASSPRVNEGNEQFF. For the CDR3, the DNA is TGTGCCAGCAGCCCAAGGGTGAATGAGGGCAATGAGCAGTTCTTC. V usage is TRBV7-2 and J usage is TRBJ2-1; the D gene is possibly TRBD2 (5 bases). The length of the CDR3 is 15 residues. V shed 5 bases and J shed 6 bases, with 17 bases lying between them. The V gene's germline CDR1 is SGHTA and CDR2 FQGNSA.

V is TRBV7-9 and J is TRBJ2-5; 9 bases are a match to TRBD1. Per germline, CDR1 SEHNR and CDR2 FQNEAQ (reference sequence). The CDR3 is 15 residues long. Unmatched junction bases numbered 9, after V lost 5 bases and J lost 5 bases. CDR3 DNA: TGTGCCAGCAGCCCTGGACAGGGGCGATGGGAGACCCAGTACTTC. This translates into CASSPGQGRWETQYF.

This clone was recorded a few times. The V gene is TRBV9, the J gene TRBJ1-3, with unresolved D. The germline V gene has CDR1 SGDLS and CDR2 YYNGEE. V was pared by 0 bases and J by 12 bases, with 16 bases between. The CDR3 has 14 residues. In DNA form, the CDR3 reads TGTGCCAGCAGCGTAGCTGCGAGGGCACTTGACATATATTTT. This encodes CASSVAARALDIYF.

This clone has more than one count but fewer than ten. The chain links TRBV10-3 to TRBJ2-3, with TRBD2 identical over 15 bases. Trimming removed 4 bases from V and 5 bases from J; junction bases left unmatched: 10. CDR1 is ENHRY and CDR2 is SYGVKD in the germline V gene. The CDR3 consists of 18 residues. CDR3 in amino acids: CAISGFGLAGGPGDTQYF. The CDR3 DNA reads TGTGCCATCAGTGGTTTTGGACTAGCGGGGGGGCCCGGAGATACGCAGTATTTT.

This clone was observed a handful of times. The J gene is TRBJ1-1, the V gene TRBV6-5; D uncertain. The germline gives CDR1 MNHEY, CDR2 SVGAGI. This CDR3 has 15 amino acids. Trimming stripped 0 bases from V and 8 bases from J, with 16 bases between. This CDR3 is CASSYSYRSAQEAFF. DNA for the CDR3: TGTGCCAGCAGTTACTCGTACAGATCAGCTCAGGAAGCTTTCTTT.

This clone was found a few times. The rearrangement links TRBV19 to TRBJ1-4, with TRBD1 matching 8 bases. This CDR3 spans 14 amino acids. In germline, CDR1 is LNHDA, CDR2 SQIVND (reference sequence). V gave up 4 bases and J gave up 8 bases; unmatched junction bases: 6. DNA for the CDR3: TGTGCCAGTAGTACCAGGGGGCGAGGAGAAAAACTGTTTTTT. Its translation is CASSTRGRGEKLFF.

This chain joins TRBV18 and TRBJ1-3, with D hard to call. The CDR3 has 17 amino acids. CDR1 is KGHSH, CDR2 LQKENI, per germline. V lost 5 bases and J lost 8, with 25 bases in between. CDR3 in DNA: TGTGCCAGCTCAGAGCTCGTGCGACGGAGGCTACTAGACACCATATATTTT. Its translation is CASSELVRRRLLDTIYF.

Comment on this clone: The same CDR3 also results from other DNA sequences found in this sample. V and J are TRBV9 and TRBJ1-1; D may be TRBD1 (5 bases). Per germline, CDR1 SGDLS and CDR2 YYNGEE. CDR3 length: 13 amino acids. V was shortened by 4 bases and J by 6 bases, with 13 bases between the two germline ends. The CDR3 DNA sequence: TGTGCCAGCAGCCCTTGGGGCAGTGCTGAAGCTTTCTTT. Amino acids: CASSPWGSAEAFF.

This clone was observed a single time. This chain connects TRBV6-5 to TRBJ1-4, with a possible D match to TRBD1 (5 bases). CDR1 and CDR2 (germline): MNHEY, SVGAGI. There are 14 residues in the CDR3. Trimming took off 4 bases at V and 8 bases at J, with 14 bases between the two ends. CDR3 loop: CASSSPGVLEKLFF. CDR3 bases: TGTGCCAGCAGTTCGCCGGGGGTATTGGAAAAACTGTTTTTT.

This sequence joins TRBV9 and TRBJ1-1, with D uncertain. The germline V gene encodes CDR1 SGDLS and CDR2 YYNGEE. V lost 4 bases, J lost 4 bases, and 17 bases lay in between. CDR3 size: 15 residues. Written as DNA, the CDR3 is TGTGCCAGCAGCTCAGATCCCCGCGGTGGCACTGAAGCTTTCTTT. Residues: CASSSDPRGGTEAFF. The whole variable domain, remainder taken from reference TRBV9 and TRBJ1-1, is DSGVTQTPKHLITATGQRVTLRCSPRSGDLSVYWYQQSLDQGLQFLIQYYNGEERAKGNILERFSAQQFPDLHSELNLSSLELGDSALYFCASSSDPRGGTEAFFGQGTRLTVV.

This clone was recorded a few times. The chain employs TRBV7-2 and TRBJ1-2, with 7 bases fitting TRBD1. The CDR3 contains 14 residues. The ends lost 5 bases at V and 2 bases at J; junction bases unmatched: 5. Germline CDR1 reads SGHTA; CDR2 reads FQGNSA. The CDR3 loop reads CASSPGQRNYGYTF. The CDR3 coding sequence is TGTGCCAGCAGCCCGGGACAGAGAAACTATGGCTACACCTTC.

This chain uses TRBV19 with TRBJ1-5; 9 bases fit TRBD1. This CDR3 comprises 14 residues. CDR1 LNHDA and CDR2 SQIVND come from the germline V gene (reference sequence). V trimming: 6 bases; J trimming: 7 bases; junction bases outside the gene matches: 7. CDR3: CASSEQGAGQPQHF. The DNA of the CDR3 is TGTGCCAGTAGCGAACAGGGGGCAGGGCAGCCCCAGCATTTT.

The genes are TRBV7-2 and TRBJ2-2; 11 nucleotides align to TRBD2. Losses at the gene ends were 7 bases for V and 4 bases for J; bases not matched to a gene: 8. This CDR3 has 16 amino acids. Germline assignment: CDR1 SGHTA and CDR2 FQGNSA. The chain's CDR3 is CASKNPGTSGTGELFF. As DNA, the CDR3 is TGTGCCAGCAAAAACCCGGGGACTAGCGGCACCGGGGAGCTGTTTTTT.

With respect to this clone: This specimen includes other DNA sequences encoding the same CDR3. This rearrangement joins TRBV19 to TRBJ1-2; weak D call: TRBD1 (6 bases). CDR1 is LNHDA and CDR2 is SQIVND in the germline V gene (reference sequence). CDR3 length: 13 residues. Trimming removed 5 bases at V and 5 bases at J, with 12 bases between. Written as DNA, the CDR3 is TGTGCCAGTAGTTTCTCCGGACAGTATGGCTACACCTTC. It encodes CASSFSGQYGYTF.

Of note for this clone: Its ends do not fully match the called genes, so a read error is possible. This chain joins TRBV7-7 and TRBJ2-5; 10 bases align to TRBD2. The CDR3 has 15 amino acids. Germline CDR1 SSHAT, CDR2 FNYEAQ (reference sequence). In DNA form, the CDR3 reads TGTGCTAGCAGCTTAGGGACTAGCGCTCCAGCGACCCAGTACTTC. Translation gives CASSLGTSAPATQYF.

The chain recombines TRBV18 with TRBJ2-1, with 10 bases that match TRBD2. V shed 0 bases, J shed 8 bases, and the junction held 4 bases outside the gene matches. Per the germline V gene, CDR1 is KGHSH and CDR2 is LQKENI. CDR3 length: 15 residues. The CDR3 region is CASSPPGTSVYEQFF. CDR3 DNA: TGTGCCAGCTCACCACCGGGGACTAGCGTCTATGAGCAGTTCTTC.

This rearrangement joins TRBV27 to TRBJ1-2; the D gene is possibly TRBD1 (5 bases). Germline V lookup: CDR1 MNHEY, CDR2 SMNVEV (reference sequence). V was shortened by 1 base and J by 3 bases, with 12 bases between the two germline ends. The CDR3 contains 15 residues. The chain's CDR3 is CASSLYGAQDYGYTF. The CDR3 DNA is TGTGCCAGCAGTTTATATGGGGCCCAGGACTATGGCTACACCTTC.

The chain joins TRBV29-1 to TRBJ2-7; perhaps TRBD2 as D (5 bases). CDR1 and CDR2 (germline): SQVTM, ANQGSEA. V lost 1 base to trimming and J lost 0 bases, with 16 bases between them. CDR3 length: 16 amino acids. CDR3 sequence (DNA): TGCAGCGTTGAAGGGATTAGGAGCGGAGACTCCTACGAGCAGTACTTC. It is translated as CSVEGIRSGDSYEQYF.

The chain joins TRBV15 to TRBJ1-1; 9 bases agree with TRBD1. The germline CDR1 and CDR2 sequences are LNHNV and YYDKDF (reference sequence). The CDR3 is 16 residues long. V was pared by 3 bases and J by 0 bases, with 5 bases of the junction left unmatched. The CDR3 is CATSSAWTGVNTEAFF. The DNA of the CDR3 is TGTGCCACCAGCAGTGCGTGGACAGGGGTGAACACTGAAGCTTTCTTT.

This clone was counted only a few times. The rearrangement links TRBV5-6 to TRBJ2-1; 7 bases line up with TRBD2. Germline CDR1 and CDR2: SGHDT and YYEEEE. The CDR3 runs to 12 residues. Germline trimming cut 5 bases from V and 6 bases from J; bases unmatched to any gene: 2. The CDR3 coding sequence is TGTGCCAGCAGTTGGACTAGCAATGAGCAGTTCTTC. The encoded protein is CASSWTSNEQFF.

The J gene is TRBJ2-7, the V gene TRBV15; weak D call: TRBD1 (6 bases). With 3 bases removed from V and 3 bases from J, the gap between germline ends came to 18 bases. The CDR3 sequence is 16 residues long. The germline V gene has CDR1 LNHNV and CDR2 YYDKDF (reference sequence). The CDR3 region is CATSSDPGASSYEQYF. The CDR3 DNA reads TGTGCCACCAGCAGTGACCCAGGGGCTTCGAGCTACGAGCAGTACTTC.

This chain links TRBV4-1 with TRBJ2-2, with 11 bases fitting TRBD2. The CDR3 is made up of 16 amino acids. Per germline, CDR1 MGHRA and CDR2 YSYEKL. The junction had 8 bases not matched to a gene; V was cut back by 4 bases and J by 7 bases. The CDR3 DNA sequence: TGCGCCAGCAGCCGAATAGCGGGAGGGCCCGGCGGGGAGCTGTTTTTT. Translated, it gives CASSRIAGGPGGELFF.